One and the same sample provided the 22 T cell receptor beta chains below, sequenced in a study of T cell responses to AZD1222 COVID-19 vaccine. Data came from immunoSEQ multiplex PCR; TCRdb stores just in-frame clones and leaves some out. The table has around 270,000 clones, around 92% seen once. The sequencing used peripheral blood, collected 28 days after the second AZD1222 dose. The receptors originated from an adult who received the AZD1222 COVID-19 vaccine.

This clone has just one count. The chain joins TRBV6-2 or TRBV6-3 to TRBJ2-1; TRBD1 aligns across 8 bases. There are 17 residues in the CDR3. The trim removed 5 bases at V and 0 bases at J, leaving 9 bases unmatched. Germline CDR1 reads MNHEY; CDR2 reads SVGEGT. CDR3 amino acids: CASSSRQGATSYNEQFF. The CDR3 nucleotides are TGTGCCAGCAGTAGTAGGCAGGGGGCCACCTCCTACAATGAGCAGTTCTTC.

The V gene is TRBV11-1, the J gene TRBJ2-7, with 7 bases identical to TRBD1. The CDR3 has 14 residues. V shed 3 bases, J shed 0 bases, and the junction held 2 bases outside the gene matches. CDR1 SGHAT and CDR2 FQDESV come from the germline V gene (reference sequence). In DNA, the CDR3 is TGTGCCAGCAGCTTGACAGGGTCCTCCTACGAGCAGTACTTC. It specifies CASSLTGSSYEQYF.

The chain employs TRBV2 and TRBJ2-7; D possibly matches TRBD1 or TRBD2 (5 bases each). Deletions cut 1 base from V and 2 bases from J, with 12 bases between. The germline CDR1 and CDR2 sequences are SNHLY and FYNNEI. The CDR3 runs to 15 residues. The CDR3: CASSEGDRYTYEQYF. The CDR3 region has the DNA TGTGCCAGCAGTGAAGGGGACCGCTACACCTACGAGCAGTACTTC.

The chain employs TRBV7-9 and TRBJ2-5; 7 bases fit TRBD2. Trimming removed 6 bases from V and 7 bases from J; junction bases left unmatched: 17. Germline-derived CDR1 and CDR2 are SEHNR and FQNEAQ (reference sequence). This CDR3 contains 16 residues. The CDR3 reads CASRSAGLAEVRTQYF. CDR3 bases: TGTGCCAGCAGATCAGCGGGCCTAGCGGAGGTACGGACCCAGTACTTC.

This chain links TRBV10-3 with TRBJ1-1; no clear D. Germline CDR1 ENHRY, CDR2 SYGVKD. The ends were cut back, 4 bases at V and 1 base at J, with 4 bases in the middle. This CDR3 comprises 12 residues. For the CDR3, the DNA is TGTGCCATCAGTGGGCGGAACACTGAAGCTTTCTTT. Translated: CAISGRNTEAFF.

The J gene is TRBJ1-1, the V gene TRBV7-9; 7 bases map to TRBD1. CDR1 is SEHNR, CDR2 FQNEAQ, per germline (reference sequence). The CDR3 spans 14 residues. Trimming cost V 5 bases and J 4 bases; bases outside gene matches: 7. CDR3 in amino acids: CASSPPAGGTEAFF. The CDR3 coding sequence is TGTGCCAGCAGCCCCCCCGCAGGGGGCACTGAAGCTTTCTTT.

The V gene is TRBV7-2, the J gene TRBJ2-2; no clear D gene. V was clipped by 1 base and J by 2 bases, with 8 bases between them. CDR1 is SGHTA, CDR2 FQGNSA, per germline. CDR3 length equals 15 residues. CDR3 nucleotide sequence: TGTGCCAGCAGCTTAGAGGGCTTTAACACCGGGGAGCTGTTTTTT. This gives the protein CASSLEGFNTGELFF.

The V gene is TRBV4-3, the J gene TRBJ1-2; D unresolved. The CDR3 consists of 14 residues. V was shortened by 1 base and J by 5 bases, with 11 bases between the two germline ends. The germline CDR1 and CDR2 sequences are LGHNA and YSLEER. DNA for the CDR3: TGCGCCAGCAGCCAAGCTCCGTCGGGGTATGGCTACACCTTC. Translated: CASSQAPSGYGYTF.

The chain combines TRBV29-1 with TRBJ2-3; 14 bases fit TRBD2. From germline, CDR1 is SQVTM and CDR2 ANQGSEA. The CDR3 contains 14 residues. V shed 6 bases, J shed 5 bases, and the junction held 4 bases outside the gene matches. The CDR3 sequence: CSVLTSGRVDTQYF. As DNA, the CDR3 is TGCAGCGTCCTGACTAGCGGGAGGGTAGATACGCAGTATTTT.

J is TRBJ2-2 and V is TRBV7-8; D remains ambiguous. This CDR3 is built from 14 residues. The V gene lost 7 bases and the J gene lost 5 bases, with 14 bases spanning the gap. Germline-derived CDR1 and CDR2 are SGHVS and FQNEAQ. The chain's CDR3 is CASIGIVSTGELFF. The CDR3 nucleotides read TGTGCCAGCATTGGTATCGTCAGTACCGGGGAGCTGTTTTTT. Together with reference TRBV7-8 and TRBJ2-2, the CDR3 gives the full variable domain: GAGVSQSPRYKVAKRGQDVALRCDPISGHVSLFWYQQALGQGPEFLTYFQNEAQLDKSGLPSDRFFAERPEGSVSTLKIQRTQQEDSAVYLCASIGIVSTGELFFGEGSRLTVL.

The chain combines TRBV19 with TRBJ1-2; D may be TRBD1 (6 bases). CDR1 and CDR2 from the germline V gene are LNHDA and SQIVND (reference sequence). CDR3 length: 16 residues. The V and J ends lost 5 bases and 1 base respectively, with 17 bases between them. The CDR3 bases are TGTGCCAGTAGTGCCTTCGGGGGGGGCCTTAACTATGGCTACACCTTC. Translated: CASSAFGGGLNYGYTF. Using reference TRBV19 and TRBJ1-2 for the parts outside the CDR3, the full variable domain is DGGITQSPKYLFRKEGQNVTLSCEQNLNHDAMYWYRQDPGQGLRLIYYSQIVNDFQKGDIAEGYSVSREKKESFPLTVTSAQKNPTAFYLCASSAFGGGLNYGYTFGSGTRLTVV.

The chain links TRBV19 to TRBJ1-5; maybe TRBD1 (6 bases). Deletions cut 8 bases from V and 9 bases from J, with 35 bases between. CDR1 and CDR2 (germline): LNHDA, SQIVND (reference sequence). The CDR3 spans 19 residues. This chain's CDR3 is CASPGRQEYRGDHQRPQHF. The CDR3 region has the DNA TGTGCCAGTCCAGGGCGACAGGAATATAGAGGTGATCATCAGCGGCCCCAGCATTTT.

This chain links TRBV28 with TRBJ1-6; no definite D call. The CDR3 is made up of 15 amino acids. Germline V gene lookup returns CDR1 MDHEN and CDR2 SYDVKM. V was clipped by 2 bases and J by 1 base, with 6 bases between them. The CDR3 coding sequence is TGTGCCAGCAGTTTACCCGGGTCCTATAATTCACCCCTCCACTTT. The encoded protein is CASSLPGSYNSPLHF.

This chain connects TRBV7-9 to TRBJ2-1, with D perhaps TRBD2 (7 bases). CDR3 length: 13 amino acids. Trimming stripped 4 bases from V and 9 bases from J, with 13 bases between. Germline-derived CDR1 and CDR2 are SEHNR and FQNEAQ (reference sequence). In DNA form, the CDR3 reads TGTGCCAGCAGCTATAACAGGGAGGGTGAGCAGTTCTTC. As protein: CASSYNREGEQFF.

This clone occurred many times. The CDR3 protein is CASSIRQISGNTIYF. The DNA for the CDR3 is TGTGCCAGTAGTATCCGGCAGATCTCTGGAAACACCATATATTTT. V and J are TRBV19 and TRBJ1-3; D remains unclear. This CDR3 spans 15 amino acids. V lost 3 bases, J lost 0 bases, and 9 bases lay in between. Germline V gene sequence: CDR1 LNHDA, CDR2 SQIVND (reference sequence).

The rearrangement uses TRBV2 and TRBJ1-1; no reliable D call. This CDR3 contains 15 residues. CDR1 and CDR2 (germline): SNHLY, FYNNEI. V lost 0 bases and J 1 base, leaving 9 bases between the germline ends. The CDR3 DNA follows: TGTGCCAGCAGTGAAGCGGGGAACCCGAACACTGAAGCTTTCTTT. It is translated as CASSEAGNPNTEAFF.

Worth noting for this clone: This specimen includes other DNA sequences encoding the same CDR3. The chain joins TRBV5-1 to TRBJ1-6; D remains unclear. CDR1 SGHRS and CDR2 YFSETQ come from the germline V gene. The CDR3 contains 14 residues. V was pared by 0 bases and J by 4 bases, with 5 bases between. Here the CDR3 reads CASSLDSYNSPLHF. CDR3 DNA sequence: TGCGCCAGCAGCTTGGACAGTTATAATTCACCCCTCCACTTT. Full variable domain (outside the CDR3, taken from reference TRBV5-1 and TRBJ1-6): KAGVTQTPRYLIKTRGQQVTLSCSPISGHRSVSWYQQTPGQGLQFLFEYFSETQRNKGNFPGRFSGRQFSNSRSEMNVSTLELGDSALYLCASSLDSYNSPLHFGNGTRLTVT.

The V gene is TRBV24-1, the J gene TRBJ2-1; D may be TRBD1 or TRBD2 (5 bases each). Germline-derived CDR1 and CDR2 are KGHDR and SFDVKD. The CDR3 consists of 13 residues. V lost 0 bases to trimming and J lost 8 bases, with 7 bases between them. This chain's CDR3 is CATSDLGGHEQFF. The CDR3 DNA reads as TGTGCCACCAGTGATTTGGGGGGTCATGAGCAGTTCTTC.

This clone was observed a handful of times. The chain couples TRBV30 to TRBJ2-7; D is uncertain. CDR1 GTSNPN and CDR2 SVGIG come from the germline V gene (reference sequence). V dropped 5 bases and J dropped 0 bases, with 8 bases sitting between them. CDR3 length: 12 amino acids. The CDR3 loop is CAWSVSSYEQYF. The CDR3 DNA sequence: TGTGCCTGGTCAGTGAGCTCCTACGAGCAGTACTTC.

The gene calls are TRBV27 and TRBJ1-6; the D gene is possibly TRBD1 (5 bases). CDR1 MNHEY and CDR2 SMNVEV come from the germline V gene (reference sequence). The CDR3 length is 20 residues. Trimming stripped 6 bases from V and 0 bases from J, with 24 bases between. The DNA of the CDR3 is TGTGCCAGCAGAAGATCCTTCGTCGGGACCCTAAGCTCCTATAATTCACCCCTCCACTTT. It is translated as CASRRSFVGTLSSYNSPLHF.

V is TRBV7-2 and J is TRBJ1-1; the D gene is possibly TRBD1 (5 bases). The CDR3 is 15 amino acids. Trimming removed 5 bases at V and 4 bases at J, with 17 bases between. Germline V gives CDR1 SGHTA, CDR2 FQGNSA. The CDR3 coding sequence is TGTGCCAGCAGCAACCAAGGGCAGGGATTCACTGAAGCTTTCTTT. It yields the protein CASSNQGQGFTEAFF.

The count of this clone is one. The rearrangement joins TRBV3-1 (or the pseudogene TRBV3-2) to TRBJ1-2; D is unclear. The germline gives CDR1 LGHDT, CDR2 YNNKEL (reference sequence). The CDR3 totals 13 residues. Trimming cost V 3 bases and J 4 bases, with 9 bases left between them. CDR3 protein: CASSQIWGYGYTF. The CDR3 nucleotides are TGTGCCAGCAGCCAGATCTGGGGCTATGGCTACACCTTC.